Below, 13 T cell receptor beta chains from the same sample are listed, as sequenced in a study of low-dose radiotherapy and immunotherapy resistance in tumors. TRAV- and TRBV-specific primers primed first-strand cDNA, covering alpha and beta chains. Using a constant-region primer together with a V-primer adapter, TCRs were subjected to around 22 PCR cycles of amplification. TCRdb passed the reads through MiXCR, listing each CDR3 protein once. The top ten clones hold roughly 6% of a sample with about 82,000 distinct CDR3 sequences, about 19% of them seen once. Documented time point: before trial treatment. The starting material was PBMCs, obtained before treatment. Source of these receptors: a male donor with prostate cancer.

In its sample, this clonotype was seen many times. The gene calls are TRBV21-1 and TRBJ2-3; TRBD1 is the table's D call and was not checked against the DNA. TRBV21-1 is termed a pseudogene. CDR3 length equals 14 residues. CDR3 sequence: CASSSVGGTDTQYF. The CDR3, as DNA: TGTGCCAGCAGCTCAGTAGGGGGCACAGATACGCAGTATTTT.

The chain is built from TRBV12-3 or TRBV12-4 and TRBJ1-5; 9 bases agree with TRBD1. V dropped 6 bases and J dropped 6; count of bases not matched to a gene: 9. The CDR3 runs to 15 residues. The CDR3 region has the DNA TGTGCCAGCAGGTTCCAACAGGGGGCGATTCAGCCCCAGCATTTT. The encoded protein is CASRFQQGAIQPQHF.

This clonotype was found many times. The chain couples TRBV3-1 to TRBJ1-5; D is possibly TRBD1 (5 bases). CDR1 is LGHDT and CDR2 is YNNKEL in the germline V gene (reference sequence). Trimming pared 0 bases from V and 0 bases from J, leaving 12 bases between. The CDR3 is made up of 17 amino acids. For the CDR3, the DNA is TGTGCCAGCAGCCAAGATCCAGCCGACAGTAGCAATCAGCCCCAGCATTTT. Translating gives CASSQDPADSSNQPQHF.

This clonotype was seen at least ten times. The rearrangement uses TRBV18 and TRBJ2-7; 10 bases are shared with TRBD2. The CDR3 has 19 amino acids. The junction had 14 bases not matched to a gene; V was cut back by 2 bases and J by 1 base. Per germline, CDR1 KGHSH and CDR2 LQKENI. As DNA, the CDR3 is TGTGCCAGCTCACCAAGGTCCAGCGGGGGGGTATTTAGTTCCTACGAGCAGTACTTC. It codes for CASSPRSSGGVFSSYEQYF.

Judged by abundance, this clonotype is medium-sized (0.01 to 0.1%). CDR3 amino acids: CASSMDRYTEAFF. CDR3 bases: TGTGCCAGCAGTATGGACAGGTACACTGAAGCTTTCTTT. The chain is built from TRBV12-3 or TRBV12-4 and TRBJ1-1; 7 bases match TRBD1. The V and J ends lost 5 bases and 3 bases, in that order; junction bases with no gene match: 3. This CDR3 is 13 amino acids long.

This clonotype occurred many times. This chain connects TRBV20-1 to TRBJ2-5; TRBD2 agrees at 12 bases. With V trimmed by 0 bases and J by 5 bases, 10 bases remained unmatched. The germline CDR1 and CDR2 sequences are DFQATT and SNEGSKA (reference sequence). CDR3 length equals 17 residues. The CDR3 loop reads CSARDLPSGRAVETQYF. The CDR3 bases are TGCAGTGCTAGAGATTTGCCTAGCGGGAGGGCCGTGGAGACCCAGTACTTC.

In regard to this clonotype: One end of the junction is discordant with germline, which a read error may explain. The V gene is TRBV5-3, the J gene TRBJ2-3; tentatively, D is TRBD2 (5 bases). TRBV5-3 is annotated as an ORF whose role is uncertain. CDR3 size: 14 residues. The CDR3 DNA sequence: TGTGCCAGCAGCTTTGGACTGCGCACAGATACGCAGTATTTT. Translating it yields CASSFGLRTDTQYF.

This clonotype was seen many times. The CDR3 DNA is TGTGCCAGCAGCAAAGGAGGGAACACCGGGGAGCTGTTTTTT. Translation gives CASSKGGNTGELFF. This chain links TRBV6-1 with TRBJ2-2; a possible D gene is TRBD2 (5 bases). CDR1 is MNHNS and CDR2 is SASEGT in the germline V gene. This CDR3 is 14 amino acids long. Trimming shortened V by 6 bases and J by 1 base, and 9 bases separated the two germline ends.

This chain joins TRBV30 and TRBJ1-5; D is undetermined. The CDR3 length is 14 residues. The germline CDR1 and CDR2 sequences are GTSNPN and SVGIG (reference sequence). The V end lost 3 bases, the J end lost 3 bases, and 12 bases lay between the germline ends. In DNA form, the CDR3 reads TGTGCCTGGAGCCCCTGGAGGTACAATCAGCCCCAGCATTTT. Its protein is CAWSPWRYNQPQHF.

Many counts were recorded for this clonotype. The V gene is TRBV6-5, the J gene TRBJ1-1, with D maybe TRBD1 (6 bases). Germline V gene data show CDR1 as MNHEY and CDR2 as SVGAGI. The CDR3 has 13 residues. The ends were cut back, 2 bases at V and 4 bases at J, with 8 bases in the middle. The CDR3 region has the DNA TGTGCCAGCAGTTACAGGGGGAGCACTGAAGCTTTCTTT. It specifies CASSYRGSTEAFF.

The CDR3, as DNA: TGTGCCAGCAGTGTGGGACCGCACGAGCAGTACTTC. The encoded protein is CASSVGPHEQYF. The chain links TRBV25-1 to TRBJ2-7, with D perhaps assigned TRBD1 or TRBD2 (5 bases each). The CDR3 covers 12 residues. Trimming left V 4 bases short and J 5 bases short, with 9 bases between. The germline V gene has CDR1 MGHDK and CDR2 SYGVNS.

J is TRBJ2-1 and V is TRBV28, with 13 bases matching TRBD2. The germline gives CDR1 MDHEN, CDR2 SYDVKM. This CDR3 is 17 amino acids long. Trimming cost V 5 bases and J 4 bases; bases outside gene matches: 8. CDR3 residues: CASSPGLAGVHYNEQFF. The CDR3 DNA sequence: TGTGCCAGCAGTCCAGGACTAGCGGGAGTCCATTACAATGAGCAGTTCTTC.

This clonotype was picked up many times. The V and J genes are TRBV5-1 and TRBJ2-7; TRBD1 aligns across 9 bases. With V trimmed by 0 bases and J by 6 bases, 4 bases remained unmatched. Germline CDR1 SGHRS, CDR2 YFSETQ. The length of the CDR3 is 14 residues. This CDR3 is CASSLARQGGEQYF. CDR3 sequence (DNA): TGCGCCAGCAGCTTGGCCCGACAGGGGGGCGAGCAGTACTTC.